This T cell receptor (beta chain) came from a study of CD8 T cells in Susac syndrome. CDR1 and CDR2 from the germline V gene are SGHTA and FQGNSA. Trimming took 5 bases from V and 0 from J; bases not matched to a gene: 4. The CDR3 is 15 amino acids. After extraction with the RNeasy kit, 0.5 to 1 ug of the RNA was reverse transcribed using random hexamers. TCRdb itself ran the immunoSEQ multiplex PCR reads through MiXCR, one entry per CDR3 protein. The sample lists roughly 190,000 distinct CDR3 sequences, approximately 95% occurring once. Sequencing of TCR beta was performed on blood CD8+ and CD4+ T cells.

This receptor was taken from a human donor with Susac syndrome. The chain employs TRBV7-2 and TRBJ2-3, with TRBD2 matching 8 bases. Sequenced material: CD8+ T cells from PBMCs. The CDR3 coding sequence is TGTGCCAGCAGCCGGACTAGCATGAGCACAGATACGCAGTATTTT. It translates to CASSRTSMSTDTQYF.